This T cell receptor beta chain stems from a study of regulatory T cells in long-lasting Graves disease. The study, taken as a whole, reports: Persistent Graves' patients showed less TCR diversity than newly diagnosed ones.

Time point denoted: persistent/refractory GD, antithyroid drugs over 5 years with positive TRAb. Extracted RNA from PBMCs served as the source of the TCR library. The TCR beta library used iRepertoire HTBI primers with Arm-PCR amplification of CDR3. TCRdb itself ran the multiplex PCR reads through MiXCR, one entry per CDR3 protein. The top ten clones hold about 12% of a sample with a few hundred thousand distinct CDR3 sequences, about 20% of them seen once. This clonotype was detected many times. Its antigen is still unknown. The sample in question was peripheral blood mononuclear cells (PBMCs), obtained when the disease was refractory, from a patient treated with antithyroid drugs. The source is a female donor with Graves disease.

CDR3 sequence reads: CASSSSGTANYGYTF. CDR3 in DNA: TGTGCCAGCAGTTCCTCAGGGACGGCAAACTATGGCTACACCTTC. This sequence joins TRBV12-3 or TRBV12-4 and TRBJ1-2; TRBD1 is a possible D gene (5 bases). The CDR3 covers 15 residues. V was shortened by 4 bases and J by 2 bases, with 14 bases between the two germline ends.